This record looks at one TCR beta chain sequence and its context. Its specificity is not known. MiXCR, applied by TCRdb to the reads, yields one record per CDR3 protein. The table shows 250,000 to 300,000 distinct CDR3 sequences, with approximately 9.1% occurring only once. V was cut by 0 bases and J by 2 bases, with 11 bases left in between. Germline V gene data show CDR1 as SGHNT and CDR2 as YENEEA. The CDR3 is 15 amino acids. This sample stems from a study of T cell repertoires in cytomegalovirus infection. On the study more broadly: Both CMV infection and a matching HLA type were indicated by public TCR beta signatures.

Broader study findings: Individuals carrying CMV plus the relevant HLA were identified by cumulative frequency of public TCR beta families. Dominant in the ex vivo response were TCR beta clonotypes restricted by HLA-C and specific for CMV.

This chain uses TRBV11-3 with TRBJ2-7; D remains unclear. The sequenced sample was PBMCs. This sequence originates from a human donor in good health (CMV status not recorded). Some clones in this sample may be carry-over from other donors' samples. Written as DNA, the CDR3 is TGTGCCAGCAGCTTAGATACTACCGTAACCTACGAGCAGTACTTC. Protein: CASSLDTTVTYEQYF. Together with reference TRBV11-3 and TRBJ2-7, the CDR3 gives the full variable domain: EAGVVQSPRYKIIEKKQPVAFWCNPISGHNTLYWYLQNLGQGPELLIRYENEEAVDDSQLPKDRFSAERLKGVDSTLKIQPAELGDSAVYLCASSLDTTVTYEQYFGPGTRLTVT.